The sequence of this T cell receptor (beta chain) was determined in a study of naive and memory T cell subsets (dated by TCRdb to the late 2010s). About the full investigation: The study applied an open-source, UMI-based TCR alpha and beta sequencing pipeline to sorted naive and memory peripheral blood T cell subsets. The results of the functional CMV T cell responses matched the IgG serology results in every case. RNA was DNase-treated and reverse transcribed with TCR constant-region primers, mostly using SuperScript III. The full study reports these points: After error correction, over 90% of naive TCR sequences appeared only once, giving much steeper abundance distributions than memory subsets. The repertoire findings for the naive and memory subsets could not be validated against a ground truth because none was available. The abundance of TCRs followed a power law with an exponent that differed between naive and memory subsets yet stayed consistent across the three individuals. Each clonotype was defined as a single alpha or beta chain sequence rather than as a paired alpha/beta receptor. Naive repertoires, especially CD8, contained a few larger clonotypes, possibly memory cells re-expressing CD45RA. RNA-based TCR counts may be influenced by expression changes linked to T cell activation and differentiation. In both CD4 and CD8 cells, the Gini index increased while Shannon and inverse Simpson diversity decreased from naive through CM, EM and EMRA.

V loses 3 bases, J loses 4 bases, and the germline ends lie 15 bases apart. The CDR3 covers 14 residues, taking in both the cysteine and the phenylalanine. The retained sequence is limited to the CDR3, 42 bases, with the frame set at the first base. As encoded in the germline V gene, CDR1 is SQVTM while CDR2 is ANQGSEA. Receptors were amplified or captured by UMI-ligation and nested PCR. An equimolar mix of two oligonucleotides covering both TRBC1 and TRBC2 was used as the beta constant-region primer. Four rounds of PCR were used to amplify ligated cDNA, with nested alpha and beta constant-region primers being used together with the SP2 primer. A single-stranded oligonucleotide carrying the SP2 primer and a 12-nucleotide UMI was ligated to the 3' end of the cDNA by T4 RNA ligase 1. Incubation of the ligation reaction was carried out at 16 degrees C for about 20-25 hours. To avoid over-amplification, PCR2 was usually performed as a SYBR Green qPCR and halted once a predetermined threshold was reached. All purifications after the first were performed with Agencourt AMPure XP magnetic beads. Library amounts were measured by Qubit and library quality was assessed on a TapeStation, where the main peak was expected at around 650 bp. The pooled libraries were sequenced on an Illumina MiSeq using v2 2x251 paired-end kits, which usually yielded roughly 1-2.2 million reads per sample. Each sample's library went into the pool at roughly 4 nM, and roughly 4.5-7.5% PhiX was added to help with cluster recognition. Per the authors' processing: FASTQ reads processed by Demultiplexor were assigned V and J genes by Decombinator through tag matching that tolerated a single base-pair mismatch. Collapsinator relied on UMIs to fix sequencing errors as well as frequency errors caused by PCR heterogeneity. TCRs were translated and CDR3s were extracted from the conserved cysteine to the FGXG phenylalanine by CDR3Translator, with non-productive sequences being flagged. Gini, Shannon entropy and inverse Simpson indices were calculated on repertoires subsampled to equal numbers of UMI-defined TCRs. Power-law fits to clonotype abundance distributions were performed by maximum likelihood within the linear range. For one naive CD8 sample, the pipeline and MIGEC produced similar UMI counts, unique TCR numbers and clonal distributions. One analysis removed from the naive repertoire any naive TCRs that were also present in any memory subset from the same donor. The repertoires were searched for roughly 7,000 CMV-associated CDR3 sequences that had been compiled from VDJdb and a published dataset. TCRdb redid the processing of the public reads, applying fastp at Q25 and MiXCR, and retained in-frame beta chains. Each record represents a unique CDR3 protein, reported with the most common genes and DNA among its rows. The V and J calls, along with clone size, are taken from TCRdb and not from the paper's own processing. For this sample there are over 110,000 distinct CDR3 sequences; about 20% appear just once. 0.55% to 0.75% of the sample is in the top ten clones.

Details on this clonotype: The specificity of this receptor is unknown. No qualities accompany the bases; no much larger clone lies one base away.

From the second PCR step on, the TCR alpha and beta chain libraries were amplified in separate reactions. To determine each donor's CMV status, fresh PBMCs were stimulated overnight with CMV viral lysate, and IFNgamma production from CD4+ T cells was then assessed. CD4 T cells were positively selected using Miltenyi beads, after which CD8 T cells were positively selected from the CD4-negative fraction. Cells were stained for CD3, CD4, CD8, CD45RA, CD27 and a live/dead dye and were sorted on a BD Aria II into four subsets based on CD45RA and CD27. Blood came from a few healthy volunteers, each fractionated into CD4 and CD8 T cells and then into four differentiation subsets. Around 120 ml of peripheral blood was collected from each donor, and PBMC were isolated from the blood using Ficoll-Paque PLUS density-gradient centrifugation. Sorted cells were lysed in RLT buffer, after which RNA was extracted using a Qiagen RNeasy kit and stored at -80 degrees C.

This receptor was identified in a human donor in good health. The sample was naive CD8+ T cells from blood. What this sample's cell subset or site label stands for: naive T cells, CD45RA high CD27+. The chain is assembled from TRBV29-1 and TRBJ1-2, with no confidently assigned D gene. The CDR3 region reads CSVEPDQYGYGYTF. The base sequence is TGCAGCGTTGAGCCCGACCAATATGGCTATGGCTACACCTTC.